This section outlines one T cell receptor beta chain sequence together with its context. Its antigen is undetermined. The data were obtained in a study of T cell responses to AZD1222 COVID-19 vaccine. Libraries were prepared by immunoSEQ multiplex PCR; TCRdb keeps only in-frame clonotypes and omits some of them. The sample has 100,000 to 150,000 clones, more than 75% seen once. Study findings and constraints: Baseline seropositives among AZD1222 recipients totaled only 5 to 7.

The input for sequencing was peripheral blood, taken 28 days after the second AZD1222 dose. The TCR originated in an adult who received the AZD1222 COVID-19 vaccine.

Here the CDR3 DNA reads TGTGCCAGCTCCCATGTCGGGACAAGGCTTTACAAGGGTGAAAAACTGTTTTTT. Translating it yields CASSHVGTRLYKGEKLFF. The rearrangement joins TRBV21-1 to TRBJ1-4; no check of the table's D call, TRBD1, against the DNA was made. TRBV21-1 is described as a pseudogene. The CDR3 covers 18 residues.